Reported below is one TCR beta chain. Its target is unknown. The data were taken from a study of ipilimumab plus nivolumab after autologous stem cell transplantation. Study in general: Patients received a median of roughly five ipilimumab and 8 nivolumab doses.

Checkpoint therapy with ipilimumab 1 mg/kg began 14 to 28 days after transplant. Through week 26, nivolumab 3 mg/kg IV was given weeks 1, 4, 7, 10, then biweekly. Notes on the study in general: Authors suggest TCR repertoire, Treg phenotype and gut microbiota support further study.

Generated by immunoSEQ multiplex PCR, the TCRdb table keeps only in-frame clones and is missing some. In the table there are around 20,000 clones, 75% to 85% of which are singletons. CDR3 length: 15 amino acids. Germline V CDR1 and CDR2: SGHTA, FQGNSA. V lost 8 bases, J lost 0 bases, and 7 bases stayed unmatched. The specimen comprised PBMCs, sampled in a trial of ipilimumab plus nivolumab as post-transplant consolidation. The sequence derives from a male donor with diffuse large B-cell lymphoma. The chain recombines TRBV7-2 with TRBJ2-7; 10 nucleotides agree with TRBD2. The CDR3 is CASGKTSGDSYEQYF. CDR3 coding DNA: TGTGCCAGCGGGAAAACTAGCGGGGACTCCTACGAGCAGTACTTC.